What follows is one TCR beta chain and its context. In the authors' workflow: Cell counts per sample came from amplifying reference gene primers. Assay used: immunoSEQ multiplex PCR; TCRdb lists only in-frame clones, some missing. That table supplies the V and J calls and clone size; D and trimming were determined from the DNA. The profile shows 200,000 to 300,000 clones, about 86% of them singletons. These data belong to a study of blood T cell repertoires in COVID-19. Across the whole study: Sources were T cells, B-cell-depleted T cells, or PBMCs; the material itself was cDNA or gDNA.

CDR1 is MDHEN and CDR2 is SYDVKM in the germline V gene. V shed 6 bases, J shed 2 bases, and the junction held 10 bases outside the gene matches. CDR3 length: 16 amino acids. The chain is built from TRBV28 and TRBJ1-2; 9 bases line up with TRBD1. The source of this sequence is a man in his 60s with acute or convalescent COVID-19. The sequencing input was peripheral blood. The CDR3: CASRLPTGTGNYGYTF. The DNA of the CDR3 is TGTGCCAGCAGACTACCCACCGGGACAGGGAACTATGGCTACACCTTC.